This T cell receptor beta chain was sequenced in a study of tumor-infiltrating lymphocytes in primary liver carcinoma. Whole-study results and caveats: The 250 largest clones made up significantly more of tumor than blood repertoires (p = 0.039).

The researchers produced TCR beta cDNA from roughly 550 ng total RNA with a constant-region primer. The TCR beta library was amplified through three nested multiplex PCR rounds in a modified ARM-PCR procedure. Two initial PCR rounds of around 10 cycles each paired TRBV1-TRBV30 forward primers with a C-beta reverse primer. TCRdb recomputed calls from the multiplex PCR reads with MiXCR, one row per CDR3 protein. There are fewer than 400,000 distinct CDR3 sequences in the sample; approximately 54% occur only once, and more than 15% lies in the top ten. With regard to this clonotype: Its antigen is undetermined. The junction departs from the called germline gene at one end, perhaps through a read error.

The study extracted blood RNA from unsorted whole blood and also extracted germline DNA. This CDR3 region has 17 residues. Germline CDR1 is MNHNY and CDR2 is SVGAGI (reference sequence). The V call is TRBV6-6, the J call TRBJ2-7; D is possibly TRBD2 (6 bases). This clonotype originated in a woman between 25 and 40 years old with primary liver carcinoma and hepatitis B virus infection. Sequencing input: peripheral blood. DNA for the CDR3: TGTGCCGGCAGTTCCCCCCCCCTGATAGCGGCTGCCTACGAGCAGTACTTC. Amino acids: CAGSSPPLIAAAYEQYF.